Below, 19 T cell receptor beta chains from the same sample are listed, as sequenced in a study of graft-versus-host responses after intestinal transplantation. Method: immunoSEQ multiplex PCR; TCRdb's copy keeps in-frame clones and lacks some. The repertoire consists of 7,500 or so clones, with around 25% occurring once and the leading ten covering roughly 4.3%. Sequences were derived from alloreactive CD4+ T cells from a mixed lymphocyte reaction culture, sampled before transplantation. Subset noted: CFSE-low proliferating T cells sorted from roughly 6-day pre-transplant mixed lymphocyte reaction (GvH or HvG direction). These TCRs come from a human patient who was an organ donor for intestinal transplantation.

J is TRBJ2-2 and V is TRBV6-5, with a possible D match to TRBD1 (6 bases). The CDR3 sequence is 15 residues long. CDR1 is MNHEY, CDR2 SVGAGI, per germline. Trimming took 6 bases from V and 3 from J, leaving 14 bases between them. CDR3 loop: CASRPQGQYTGELFF. Here the CDR3 DNA reads TGTGCCAGCAGACCCCAGGGGCAATACACCGGGGAGCTGTTTTTT.

This clone is labeled medium-sized. V usage is TRBV28 and J usage is TRBJ2-5; 7 bases agree with TRBD1. The CDR3 consists of 16 residues. Trimming took 3 bases from V and 4 from J; bases not matched to a gene: 11. Germline V gives CDR1 MDHEN, CDR2 SYDVKM. The CDR3 bases are TGTGCCAGCAGTTTGGACAGGAGTTCGGTGTTAGAGACCCAGTACTTC. As protein: CASSLDRSSVLETQYF.

The chain uses TRBV7-9 and TRBJ1-1; unclear D gene. V lost 6 bases, J lost 1 base, and 9 bases lay in between. Germline CDR1 reads SEHNR; CDR2 reads FQNEAQ (reference sequence). CDR3 length equals 13 residues. CDR3 coding DNA: TGTGCCAGCAGTCGTCGGGAGAACACTGAAGCTTTCTTT. As protein: CASSRRENTEAFF.

This chain connects TRBV18 to TRBJ1-1, with 9 bases that match TRBD1. The germline gives CDR1 KGHSH, CDR2 LQKENI. The CDR3 has 15 amino acids. V dropped 5 bases and J dropped 2; count of bases not matched to a gene: 6. The CDR3, as DNA: TGTGCCAGCTCAGCCTGGACAGGGGTAAACACTGAAGCTTTCTTT. This codes for CASSAWTGVNTEAFF.

A few counts support this clone. V gene TRBV10-3 combines with J gene TRBJ2-1; 8 bases are a match to TRBD2. The CDR3 covers 18 residues. Germline V gene lookup returns CDR1 ENHRY and CDR2 SYGVKD. Trimming cost V 4 bases and J 3 bases; bases outside gene matches: 14. CDR3 coding DNA: TGTGCCATCAGTGGCGCGGCGGGTAGCGGGACATACTACAATGAGCAGTTCTTC. Residues: CAISGAAGSGTYYNEQFF.

This clone was counted only a few times. The CDR3 loop reads CASSLAAATEAFF. The DNA for the CDR3 is TGTGCCAGCAGTTTGGCCGCGGCCACTGAAGCTTTCTTT. The V call is TRBV27, the J call TRBJ1-1; D is undetermined. The CDR3 has 13 residues. Trimming pared 3 bases from V and 4 bases from J, leaving 9 bases between. Per germline, CDR1 MNHEY and CDR2 SMNVEV (reference sequence).

The CDR3 DNA reads as TGTGCCAGCAGCTTAGGGGTAGCGGGAAGTTCCTACAATGAGCAGTTCTTC. Protein product: CASSLGVAGSSYNEQFF. The chain links TRBV7-2 to TRBJ2-1; 8 bases are shared with TRBD2. The CDR3 has 17 amino acids. V was pared by 1 base and J by 1 base, with 6 bases of the junction left unmatched. Germline CDR1 reads SGHTA; CDR2 reads FQGNSA. Full variable domain (missing parts from reference TRBV7-2 and TRBJ2-1): GAGVSQSPSNKVTEKGKDVELRCDPISGHTALYWYRQSLGQGLEFLIYFQGNSAPDKSGLPSDRFSAERTGGSVSTLTIQRTQQEDSAVYLCASSLGVAGSSYNEQFFGPGTRLTVL.

The chain uses TRBV4-2 and TRBJ2-3, with D perhaps matching TRBD1 (6 bases). The CDR3 is made up of 17 amino acids. The germline V and J ends were trimmed by 1 base and 6 bases, with 20 bases remaining between them. Germline V gene sequence: CDR1 LGHNA, CDR2 YNFKEQ. CDR3 amino acids: CASSQALRGYRADTQYF. The CDR3 DNA reads as TGTGCCAGCAGCCAAGCTCTTAGAGGATACAGGGCGGATACGCAGTATTTT.

The chain recombines TRBV29-1 with TRBJ1-4, with D possibly matching TRBD1 (5 bases). Germline-derived CDR1 and CDR2 are SQVTM and ANQGSEA. V gave up 8 bases and J gave up 8 bases, with 18 bases separating them. This CDR3 is built from 13 residues. The CDR3 DNA follows: TGCAGCCGTGAAATGTCGGGGGGGGAAAAACTGTTTTTT. Translated, it gives CSREMSGGEKLFF.

V gene TRBV10-2 combines with J gene TRBJ2-2; 9 bases are shared with TRBD2. The V and J ends lost 6 bases and 3 bases, in that order; junction bases with no gene match: 8. The CDR3 runs 16 residues. CDR1 is WSHSY, CDR2 SAAADI, per germline. CDR3 coding DNA: TGCGCCAGCAGCCTAGCTAGCGGGATCTACACCGGGGAGCTGTTTTTT. Translation gives CASSLASGIYTGELFF.

The chain employs TRBV28 and TRBJ2-7; D possibly uses TRBD1 or TRBD2 (5 bases each). V was cut by 5 bases and J by 8 bases, with 22 bases left in between. Germline lookup yields CDR1 MDHEN and CDR2 SYDVKM. There are 15 residues in the CDR3. This CDR3 is CASSITGTKRGKQYF. Here the CDR3 DNA reads TGTGCCAGCAGTATAACCGGGACGAAAAGGGGCAAGCAGTACTTC. The full variable domain, in which reference TRBV28 and TRBJ2-7 provide the parts outside the CDR3, is DVKVTQSSRYLVKRTGEKVFLECVQDMDHENMFWYRQDPGLGLRLIYFSYDVKMKEKGDIPEGYSVSREKKERFSLILESASTNQTSMYLCASSITGTKRGKQYFGPGTRLTVT.

The rearrangement links TRBV4-2 to TRBJ2-4, with 13 bases lining up with TRBD2. The CDR3 has 18 residues. V lost 0 bases, J lost 7 bases, and 9 bases stayed unmatched. In germline, CDR1 is LGHNA, CDR2 YNFKEQ. CDR3 DNA sequence: TGTGCCAGCAGCCAAGAACAACTAGCGGGAGGGCCTTCGAACATTCAGTACTTC. Translation: CASSQEQLAGGPSNIQYF.

This clone was detected only a few times. The chain couples TRBV7-1 to TRBJ1-1; 9 nucleotides align to TRBD1. TRBV7-1 is recorded as an ORF, its role being uncertain. The CDR3 length is 14 residues. Trimming took 5 bases from V and 6 from J; bases not matched to a gene: 7. The chain's CDR3 is CASSTRQGVAEAFF. CDR3 DNA: TGTGCCAGCAGCACCCGACAGGGGGTGGCTGAAGCTTTCTTT.

The chain recombines TRBV7-3 with TRBJ1-1; D unresolved. This CDR3 has 14 residues. CDR1 is SGHTA and CDR2 is FQGTGA in the germline V gene. V was shortened by 5 bases and J by 8 bases, with 18 bases between the two germline ends. CDR3 loop: CASSVSGNGPEAFF. The CDR3 region has the DNA TGTGCCAGCAGCGTTAGTGGGAACGGGCCCGAAGCTTTCTTT.

This clone came up a few times. The rearrangement links TRBV6-4 to TRBJ2-1, with TRBD2 matching 11 bases. CDR3 length equals 15 residues. Per the germline V gene, CDR1 is MRHNA and CDR2 is SNTAGT. J gave up 8 bases and V 4 bases, and 7 bases lay outside the gene matches. The CDR3 here is CASSVLAGGFHEQFF. In DNA form, the CDR3 reads TGTGCCAGCAGTGTTCTAGCGGGAGGATTCCATGAGCAGTTCTTC.

The V call is TRBV11-1, the J call TRBJ2-2, with 12 bases lining up with TRBD2. The CDR3 length is 16 residues. The V segment lost 3 bases and the J segment 5 bases; nucleotides outside the gene matches: 4. CDR1 SGHAT and CDR2 FQDESV come from the germline V gene (reference sequence). The CDR3 sequence is CASSLRTSGITGELFF. The CDR3 DNA reads TGTGCCAGCAGCTTGCGGACTAGCGGGATTACCGGGGAGCTGTTTTTT.

Concerning this clone itself: A read error may account for a junction end that differs from germline. The rearrangement links TRBV30 to TRBJ2-5; possible D gene TRBD1, 6 bases. The CDR3 spans 14 residues. Germline CDR1 and CDR2: GTSNPN and SVGIG (reference sequence). The CDR3 nucleotides are TGTGCCTGGAGCAATCAGGGGAGCCAAGGGACCCAGTACTTC. This codes for CAWSNQGSQGTQYF.

This clone was found a few times. The chain joins TRBV7-2 to TRBJ2-7, with unresolved D. V was shortened by 2 bases and J by 3 bases, with 5 bases between the two germline ends. The CDR3 length is 12 residues. Germline V gene sequence: CDR1 SGHTA, CDR2 FQGNSA. CDR3 bases: TGTGCCAGCAGCTTAACGGGCTACGAGCAGTACTTC. Residues: CASSLTGYEQYF.

The CDR3 sequence: CASSSTPRAEAFF. The DNA of the CDR3 is TGTGCCAGCAGTTCCACCCCCAGGGCTGAAGCTTTCTTT. This chain links TRBV28 with TRBJ1-1; D is perhaps TRBD1 (5 bases). The CDR3 runs 13 residues. V was clipped by 4 bases and J by 6 bases, with 12 bases between them. The germline CDR1 and CDR2 sequences are MDHEN and SYDVKM.